The 29 T cell receptor beta chains listed next were all sequenced from one sample in a study of blood T cell repertoires in COVID-19. The repertoire was sequenced with immunoSEQ multiplex PCR; TCRdb's copy has only in-frame clones and lacks some. The sample shows about 350,000 clones, about 90% of them seen only once. Specimen: peripheral blood. The receptors were sampled from a woman in her late teens or twenties who had recovered from COVID-19.

This clone was counted once. The chain links TRBV19 to TRBJ2-1, with 7 bases fitting TRBD1. The CDR3 length is 14 residues. Germline CDR1 reads LNHDA; CDR2 reads SQIVND (reference sequence). Trimming cost V 3 bases and J 8 bases; bases outside gene matches: 7. This CDR3 reads CASSMTTGKHEQFF. The CDR3 DNA reads TGTGCCAGTAGTATGACGACAGGGAAGCATGAGCAGTTCTTC. Supplemented by reference TRBV19 and TRBJ2-1, the full variable domain reads DGGITQSPKYLFRKEGQNVTLSCEQNLNHDAMYWYRQDPGQGLRLIYYSQIVNDFQKGDIAEGYSVSREKKESFPLTVTSAQKNPTAFYLCASSMTTGKHEQFFGPGTRLTVL.

The chain recombines TRBV6-2 or TRBV6-3 with TRBJ2-2; D perhaps matches TRBD1 (6 bases). Trimming took 4 bases from V and 7 from J, leaving 13 bases between them. The CDR3 loop spans 14 amino acids. CDR1 is MNHEY, CDR2 SVGEGT, per germline. CDR3 sequence: CASSLQGLGGELFF. The CDR3 DNA reads TGTGCCAGCAGTTTACAGGGATTAGGCGGGGAGCTGTTTTTT.

The V gene is TRBV7-2, the J gene TRBJ2-1; 8 bases line up with TRBD2. This CDR3 has 16 residues. Germline CDR1 is SGHTA and CDR2 is FQGNSA. V shed 4 bases, J shed 2 bases, and the junction held 7 bases outside the gene matches. CDR3 sequence: CASSSVGTRAYNEQFF. CDR3 sequence (DNA): TGTGCCAGCAGCTCGGTTGGGACTAGGGCCTACAATGAGCAGTTCTTC.

The chain couples TRBV12-5 to TRBJ2-2; TRBD2 aligns across 10 bases. The germline V gene encodes CDR1 LGHNT and CDR2 FRNRAP. V lost 2 bases to trimming and J lost 6 bases; unmatched junction nucleotides: 6. The CDR3 extends over 16 amino acids. The CDR3 sequence: CASGLILAGEPGELFF. The CDR3 DNA is TGTGCTAGTGGTTTGATTCTAGCGGGAGAACCCGGGGAGCTGTTTTTT.

V and J are TRBV9 and TRBJ1-6; no definite D call. The germline V gene has CDR1 SGDLS and CDR2 YYNGEE. This CDR3 has 14 amino acids. V gave up 0 bases and J gave up 4 bases, with 5 bases separating them. CDR3 residues: CASSVDGYNSPLHF. CDR3 nucleotide sequence: TGTGCCAGCAGCGTAGACGGTTATAATTCACCCCTCCACTTT.

This clone was counted once. The chain recombines TRBV6-2 or TRBV6-3 with TRBJ2-7; the D is unclear. V shed 5 bases and J shed 4 bases, with 9 bases lying between them. The CDR3 is made up of 12 amino acids. Germline assignment: CDR1 MNHEY and CDR2 SVGEGT. The CDR3 loop is CASSQTYYEQYV. In nucleotides, the CDR3 is TGTGCCAGCAGTCAGACATATTACGAGCAGTACGTC.

This sequence joins TRBV6-4 and TRBJ1-1; weak D call: TRBD1 (6 bases). The germline V gene has CDR1 MRHNA and CDR2 SNTAGT. The V and J ends lost 9 bases and 2 bases respectively, with 19 bases between them. This CDR3 has 15 amino acids. The CDR3: CARGRRIRGNTEAFF. Written as DNA, the CDR3 is TGTGCCAGAGGTCGACGGATCAGGGGCAACACTGAAGCTTTCTTT.

This clone occurred once. The rearrangement links TRBV6-5 to TRBJ2-3; 10 bases are a match to TRBD2. The germline CDR1 and CDR2 sequences are MNHEY and SVGAGI. The ends lost 4 bases at V and 0 bases at J; junction bases unmatched: 1. This CDR3 has 15 amino acids. In DNA, the CDR3 is TGTGCCAGCAGTTTACTAGCGGGGAGCACAGATACGCAGTATTTT. Translated: CASSLLAGSTDTQYF.

The J gene is TRBJ2-3, the V gene TRBV2; D is undetermined. With 4 bases removed from V and 3 bases from J, the gap between germline ends came to 14 bases. In germline, CDR1 is SNHLY, CDR2 FYNNEI. This CDR3 has 15 residues. CDR3 in amino acids: CASSGPGRATDTQYF. The DNA of the CDR3 is TGTGCCAGCAGTGGTCCCGGTAGAGCGACAGATACGCAGTATTTT.

V gene TRBV15 combines with J gene TRBJ1-1, with 9 bases matching TRBD1. The J segment lost 1 base and the V segment lost 6 bases, leaving 0 bases of the junction unmatched. Germline loops: CDR1 LNHNV, CDR2 YYDKDF (reference sequence). This CDR3 comprises 13 residues. CDR3: CATRGQGNTEAFF. CDR3 in DNA: TGTGCCACCAGGGGACAGGGGAACACTGAAGCTTTCTTT.

The J gene is TRBJ2-2, the V gene TRBV11-2; TRBD1 is a possible D gene (5 bases). Looked up from germline, CDR1 is SGHAT and CDR2 is FQNNGV. CDR3 size: 17 residues. V was shortened by 5 bases and J by 0 bases, with 16 bases between the two germline ends. CDR3 protein: CASSRNLGATNTGELFF. In DNA, the CDR3 is TGTGCCAGCAGCCGGAACCTAGGGGCAACGAACACCGGGGAGCTGTTTTTT. Filled out from reference TRBV11-2 and TRBJ2-2, the complete variable domain reads EAGVAQSPRYKIIEKRQSVAFWCNPISGHATLYWYQQILGQGPKLLIQFQNNGVVDDSQLPKDRFSAERLKGVDSTLKIQPAKLEDSAVYLCASSRNLGATNTGELFFGEGSRLTVL.

The CDR3 nucleotides read TGTGCCAGCAGCTTAGGGGGCAGGGGAAGAAACTATGGCTACACCTTC. Translating it yields CASSLGGRGRNYGYTF. The chain uses TRBV7-9 and TRBJ1-2, with a tentative D call TRBD1 (6 bases). The CDR3 has 16 residues. Trimming pared 1 base from V and 2 bases from J, leaving 14 bases between. Germline-derived CDR1 and CDR2 are SEHNR and FQNEAQ (reference sequence).

The rearrangement links TRBV5-6 to TRBJ1-1; TRBD1 matches 7 bases. This CDR3 comprises 13 residues. Trimming took 4 bases from V and 11 from J; bases not matched to a gene: 11. Germline V gives CDR1 SGHDT, CDR2 YYEEEE. CDR3: CASSRQGPREAFF. The CDR3 DNA reads TGTGCCAGCAGCCGACAGGGCCCTAGGGAGGCTTTCTTT.

The chain couples TRBV15 to TRBJ2-2; 7 positions match TRBD2. The junction had 11 bases not matched to a gene; V was cut back by 3 bases and J by 4 bases. Looked up from germline, CDR1 is LNHNV and CDR2 is YYDKDF (reference sequence). CDR3 length equals 17 residues. The CDR3 here is CATSRRTVLAVTGELFF. CDR3 bases: TGTGCCACCAGCAGGAGGACGGTCCTAGCGGTCACCGGGGAGCTGTTTTTT.

This chain joins TRBV7-2 and TRBJ2-3; TRBD1 agrees at 8 bases. V shed 5 bases, J shed 2 bases, and the junction held 6 bases outside the gene matches. This CDR3 region has 15 residues. Germline V gene data show CDR1 as SGHTA and CDR2 as FQGNSA. The DNA of the CDR3 is TGTGCCAGCAGCCCCCGACAGGGGAACACAGATACGCAGTATTTT. Amino acids: CASSPRQGNTDTQYF.

The V gene is TRBV6-5, the J gene TRBJ1-6; TRBD1 matches 7 bases. The length of the CDR3 is 14 residues. Germline values: CDR1 MNHEY, CDR2 SVGAGI. Trimming cost V 5 bases and J 7 bases; bases outside gene matches: 5. The CDR3 DNA sequence: TGTGCCAGCAGTCTGAGAGGGGGCAATTCACCCCTCCACTTT. It encodes CASSLRGGNSPLHF.

This chain uses TRBV4-3 with TRBJ2-2; the D is unclear. V lost 0 bases, J lost 6 bases, and 8 bases lay in between. Looked up from germline, CDR1 is LGHNA and CDR2 is YSLEER. This CDR3 has 14 amino acids. For the CDR3, the DNA is TGCGCCAGCAGCCAAGAATTATTTTCCGGGGAGCTGTTTTTT. Its translation is CASSQELFSGELFF.

The V and J genes are TRBV4-1 and TRBJ2-3; 7 bases match TRBD2. The CDR3 is 16 amino acids. CDR1 MGHRA and CDR2 YSYEKL come from the germline V gene. V gave up 3 bases and J gave up 3 bases; unmatched junction bases: 9. CDR3 nucleotides: TGCGCCAGCAGCCAGGATGTAGCGGGTATTACAGATACGCAGTATTTT. Its protein product is CASSQDVAGITDTQYF.

This clone was seen once. The chain employs TRBV4-3 and TRBJ2-2; 10 positions match TRBD2. Germline V gene data show CDR1 as LGHNA and CDR2 as YSLEER. Unmatched junction bases numbered 7, after V lost 4 bases and J lost 2 bases. CDR3 length equals 17 residues. CDR3 sequence: CASSPRTSGYNTGELFF. CDR3 sequence (DNA): TGCGCCAGCAGCCCCCGGACTAGCGGATACAACACCGGGGAGCTGTTTTTT.

This rearrangement joins TRBV3-1 (or the pseudogene TRBV3-2) to TRBJ2-7; D is ambiguous. The CDR3 consists of 17 residues. Germline CDR1 is LGHDT and CDR2 is YNNKEL (reference sequence). The V end lost 0 bases, the J end lost 0 bases, and 15 bases lay between the germline ends. The chain's CDR3 is CASSQDNPRYSSYEQYV. The CDR3 nucleotides are TGTGCCAGCAGCCAAGACAATCCCAGGTATAGCTCCTACGAGCAGTACGTC.

This chain connects TRBV30 to TRBJ2-3, with 8 bases fitting TRBD2. The CDR3 runs to 15 residues. The V and J ends lost 5 bases and 2 bases, in that order; junction bases with no gene match: 9. Germline-derived CDR1 and CDR2 are GTSNPN and SVGIG (reference sequence). This CDR3 is CAWDRTSGLTDTQYF. The CDR3 nucleotides read TGTGCCTGGGATCGTACTAGCGGTCTCACAGATACGCAGTATTTT.

J is TRBJ2-7 and V is TRBV4-2; D gene ambiguous. V was cut by 3 bases and J by 2 bases, with 5 bases left in between. This CDR3 has 12 residues. Germline CDR1 is LGHNA and CDR2 is YNFKEQ. CDR3 amino acids: CASSHGPYEQYV. The CDR3 DNA sequence: TGTGCCAGCAGCCATGGGCCCTACGAGCAGTACGTC.

This clone turned up a few times. This chain links TRBV2 with TRBJ2-4; D remains ambiguous. The CDR3 is 15 amino acids. Germline V CDR1 and CDR2: SNHLY, FYNNEI. The germline V and J ends were trimmed by 3 bases and 2 bases, with 11 bases remaining between them. This chain's CDR3 is CASSDRRNTKNIQYF. The CDR3 nucleotides read TGTGCCAGCAGTGATAGGCGGAATACCAAAAACATTCAGTACTTC.

The chain links TRBV7-2 to TRBJ2-3; TRBD2 matches 8 bases. The CDR3 covers 15 residues. Germline V lookup: CDR1 SGHTA, CDR2 FQGNSA. The trim removed 4 bases at V and 1 base at J, leaving 4 bases unmatched. The CDR3 here is CASSYSGGGTDTQYF. CDR3 in DNA: TGTGCCAGCAGCTACTCCGGGGGGGGCACAGATACGCAGTATTTT.

In DNA, the CDR3 is TGTGCCAATGGGGACGAGGACAGGGCGGGGGCCACTGAAGCTTTCTTT. Translation: CANGDEDRAGATEAFF. The V and J genes are TRBV2 and TRBJ1-1; 8 bases align to TRBD1. Per germline, CDR1 SNHLY and CDR2 FYNNEI. V dropped 10 bases and J dropped 4; count of bases not matched to a gene: 17. The CDR3 extends over 16 amino acids.

CDR3 DNA: TGTGCCAGCAGCCGCTTTAGATACCAGGACAGGGGGATGACTGAAGCTTTCTTT. This sequence encodes CASSRFRYQDRGMTEAFF. The chain carries TRBV11-2 and TRBJ1-1; 10 nucleotides agree with TRBD1. J lost 5 bases, V lost 5 bases, and 17 bases had no gene match. Germline loops: CDR1 SGHAT, CDR2 FQNNGV. This CDR3 region has 18 residues.

This clone was picked up a small number of times. This rearrangement joins TRBV28 to TRBJ1-5; 8 positions agree with TRBD1. The CDR3 spans 14 residues. Germline trimming cut 10 bases from V and 5 bases from J; bases unmatched to any gene: 10. Germline V gives CDR1 MDHEN, CDR2 SYDVKM. Written as DNA, the CDR3 is TGTGCCACCTTAAACAGGGGGAGCGATCAGCCCCAGCATTTT. Its protein product is CATLNRGSDQPQHF.

This sequence joins TRBV29-1 and TRBJ2-2; TRBD2 agrees at 10 bases. The CDR3 is 15 residues long. CDR1 is SQVTM, CDR2 ANQGSEA, per germline. V lost 8 bases to trimming and J lost 1 base; unmatched junction nucleotides: 7. The CDR3 region is CSISSSGGNTGELFF. The CDR3 DNA follows: TGCAGCATTTCTTCTAGCGGGGGGAACACCGGGGAGCTGTTTTTT.

The rearrangement uses TRBV5-4 and TRBJ2-5; 10 bases are shared with TRBD2. V was clipped by 4 bases and J by 5 bases; unmatched bases: 8. Germline V gene sequence: CDR1 SGHNT, CDR2 YYREEE (reference sequence). The CDR3 has 15 residues. The CDR3 protein is CASSLPSGGRETQYF. CDR3 DNA sequence: TGTGCCAGCAGCCTTCCTAGCGGGGGCCGGGAGACCCAGTACTTC.